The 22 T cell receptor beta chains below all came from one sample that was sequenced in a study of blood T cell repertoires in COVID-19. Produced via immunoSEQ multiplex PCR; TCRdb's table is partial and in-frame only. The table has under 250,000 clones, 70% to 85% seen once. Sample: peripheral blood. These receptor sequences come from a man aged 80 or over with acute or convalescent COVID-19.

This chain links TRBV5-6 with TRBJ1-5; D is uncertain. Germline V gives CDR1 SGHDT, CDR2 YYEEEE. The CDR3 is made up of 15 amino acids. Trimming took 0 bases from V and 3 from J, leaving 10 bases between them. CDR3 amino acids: CASSLGSIINQPQHF. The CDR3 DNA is TGTGCCAGCAGCTTGGGGAGTATCATCAATCAGCCCCAGCATTTT.

This CDR3 is CASSLQEGATDTQYF. For the CDR3, the DNA is TGCGCCAGCAGCTTACAAGAGGGCGCCACAGATACGCAGTATTTT. The chain carries TRBV5-1 and TRBJ2-3; D might be TRBD2 (5 bases). Germline CDR1 is SGHRS and CDR2 is YFSETQ. V lost 2 bases, J lost 2 bases, and 12 bases lay in between. The CDR3 is made up of 15 amino acids.

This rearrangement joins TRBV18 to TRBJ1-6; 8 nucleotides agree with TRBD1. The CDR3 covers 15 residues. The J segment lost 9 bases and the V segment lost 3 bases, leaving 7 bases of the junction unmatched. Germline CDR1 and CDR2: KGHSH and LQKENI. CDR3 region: CASSPPGQGFSPLHF. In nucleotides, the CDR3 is TGTGCCAGCTCACCGCCCGGACAGGGTTTTTCACCCCTCCACTTT.

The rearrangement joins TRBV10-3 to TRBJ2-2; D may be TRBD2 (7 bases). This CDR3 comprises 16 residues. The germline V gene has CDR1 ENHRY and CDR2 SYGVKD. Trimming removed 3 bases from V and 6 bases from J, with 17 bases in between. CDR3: CAISDQKGGPSGELFF. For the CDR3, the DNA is TGTGCCATCAGTGACCAGAAGGGGGGGCCATCCGGGGAGCTGTTTTTT.

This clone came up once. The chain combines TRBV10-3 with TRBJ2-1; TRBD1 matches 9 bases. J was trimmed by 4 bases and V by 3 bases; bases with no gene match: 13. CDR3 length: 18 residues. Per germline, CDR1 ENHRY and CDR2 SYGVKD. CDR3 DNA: TGTGCCATCAGTGACCCTCCCGGGACAGGGACTGAGTACAATGAGCAGTTCTTC. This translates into CAISDPPGTGTEYNEQFF.

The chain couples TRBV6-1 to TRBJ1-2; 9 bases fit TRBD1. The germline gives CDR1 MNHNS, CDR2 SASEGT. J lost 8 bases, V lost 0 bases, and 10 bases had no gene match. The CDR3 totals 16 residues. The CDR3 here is CASSEASGTGNLGYTF. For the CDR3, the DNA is TGTGCCAGCAGTGAAGCGTCCGGGACAGGGAATCTCGGCTACACCTTC.

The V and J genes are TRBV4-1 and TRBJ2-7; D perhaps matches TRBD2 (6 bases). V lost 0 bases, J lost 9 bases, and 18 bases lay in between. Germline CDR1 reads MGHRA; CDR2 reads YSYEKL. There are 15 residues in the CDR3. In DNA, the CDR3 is TGCGCCAGCAGCCAAGAGTGGAGGGGTTCCGTGTTGCAGTACTTC. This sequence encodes CASSQEWRGSVLQYF.

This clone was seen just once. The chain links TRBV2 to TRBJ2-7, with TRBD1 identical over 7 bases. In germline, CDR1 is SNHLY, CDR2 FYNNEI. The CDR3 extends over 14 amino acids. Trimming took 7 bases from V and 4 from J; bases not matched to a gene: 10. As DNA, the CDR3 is TGTGCCAGCACCAAAGGGGACAGTTCTTACGAGCAGTACTTC. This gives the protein CASTKGDSSYEQYF.

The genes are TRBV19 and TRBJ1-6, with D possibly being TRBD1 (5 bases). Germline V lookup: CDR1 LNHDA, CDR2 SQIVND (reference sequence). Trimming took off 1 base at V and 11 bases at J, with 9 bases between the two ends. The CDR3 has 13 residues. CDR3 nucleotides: TGTGCCAGTAGTATAGCCCCGGGGGCACCCCTCCACTTT. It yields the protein CASSIAPGAPLHF.

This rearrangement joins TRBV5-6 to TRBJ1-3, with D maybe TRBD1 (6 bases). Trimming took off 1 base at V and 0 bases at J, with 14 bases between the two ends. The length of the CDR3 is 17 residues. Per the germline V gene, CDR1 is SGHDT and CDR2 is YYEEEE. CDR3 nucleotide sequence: TGTGCCAGCAGCTTGAGGGACATGGGTTACTCTGGAAACACCATATATTTT. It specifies CASSLRDMGYSGNTIYF.

CDR3 amino acids: CASSLSRRGHEQFF. CDR3 bases: TGTGCCAGCAGTTTATCCCGTAGGGGGCATGAGCAGTTCTTC. V is TRBV27 and J is TRBJ2-1; 7 bases agree with TRBD1. Unmatched junction bases numbered 4, after V lost 0 bases and J lost 8 bases. CDR1 is MNHEY and CDR2 is SMNVEV in the germline V gene (reference sequence). This CDR3 is built from 14 residues.

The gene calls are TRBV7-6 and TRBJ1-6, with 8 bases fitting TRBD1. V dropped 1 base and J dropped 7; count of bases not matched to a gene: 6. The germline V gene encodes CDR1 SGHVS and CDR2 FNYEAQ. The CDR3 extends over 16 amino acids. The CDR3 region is CASSLGGTGVNSPLHF. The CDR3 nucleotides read TGTGCCAGCAGCTTAGGAGGGACAGGAGTCAATTCACCCCTCCACTTT. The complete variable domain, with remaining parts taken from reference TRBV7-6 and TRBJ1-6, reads GAGVSQSPRYKVTKRGQDVALRCDPISGHVSLYWYRQALGQGPEFLTYFNYEAQQDKSGLPNDRFSAERPEGSISTLTIQRTEQRDSAMYRCASSLGGTGVNSPLHFGNGTRLTVT.

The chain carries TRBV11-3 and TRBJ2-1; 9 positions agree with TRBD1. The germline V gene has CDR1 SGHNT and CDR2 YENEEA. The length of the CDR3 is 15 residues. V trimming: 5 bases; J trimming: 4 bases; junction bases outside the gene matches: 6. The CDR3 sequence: CASSPDRGYYNEQFF. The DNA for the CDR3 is TGTGCCAGCAGCCCGGACAGGGGTTATTACAATGAGCAGTTCTTC.

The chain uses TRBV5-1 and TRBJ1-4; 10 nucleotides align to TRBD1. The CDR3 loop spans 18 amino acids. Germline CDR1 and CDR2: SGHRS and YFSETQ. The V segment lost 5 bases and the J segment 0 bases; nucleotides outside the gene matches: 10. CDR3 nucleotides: TGCGCCAGCAGAGCTGACAGGGGGCGGTTTTCAACTAATGAAAAACTGTTTTTT. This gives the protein CASRADRGRFSTNEKLFF. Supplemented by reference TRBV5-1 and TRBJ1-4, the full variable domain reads KAGVTQTPRYLIKTRGQQVTLSCSPISGHRSVSWYQQTPGQGLQFLFEYFSETQRNKGNFPGRFSGRQFSNSRSEMNVSTLELGDSALYLCASRADRGRFSTNEKLFFGSGTQLSVL.

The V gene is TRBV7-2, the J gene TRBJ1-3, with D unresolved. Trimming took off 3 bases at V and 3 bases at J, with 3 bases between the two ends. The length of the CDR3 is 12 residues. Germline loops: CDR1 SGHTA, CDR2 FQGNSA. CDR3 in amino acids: CASSFNGNTIYF. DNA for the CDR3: TGTGCCAGCAGCTTTAATGGAAACACCATATATTTT.

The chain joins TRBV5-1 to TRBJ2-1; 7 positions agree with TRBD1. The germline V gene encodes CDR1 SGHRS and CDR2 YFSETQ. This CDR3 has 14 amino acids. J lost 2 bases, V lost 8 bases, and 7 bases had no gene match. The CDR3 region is CASGQGQTYNEQFF. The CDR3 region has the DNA TGCGCCAGTGGTCAGGGACAGACCTACAATGAGCAGTTCTTC. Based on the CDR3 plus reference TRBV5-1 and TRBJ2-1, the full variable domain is KAGVTQTPRYLIKTRGQQVTLSCSPISGHRSVSWYQQTPGQGLQFLFEYFSETQRNKGNFPGRFSGRQFSNSRSEMNVSTLELGDSALYLCASGQGQTYNEQFFGPGTRLTVL.

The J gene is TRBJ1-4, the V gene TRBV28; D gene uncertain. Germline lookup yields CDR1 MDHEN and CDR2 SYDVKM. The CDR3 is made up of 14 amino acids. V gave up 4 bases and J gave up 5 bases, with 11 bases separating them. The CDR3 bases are TGTGCCAGCAGTTCCGGGATGCTGAATGAAAAACTGTTTTTT. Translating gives CASSSGMLNEKLFF.

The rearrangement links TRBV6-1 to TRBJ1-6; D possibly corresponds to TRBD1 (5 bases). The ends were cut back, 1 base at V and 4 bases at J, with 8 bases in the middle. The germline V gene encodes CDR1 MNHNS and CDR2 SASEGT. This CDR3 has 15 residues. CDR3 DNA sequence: TGTGCCAGCAGTGAAGGACAGCCATATAATTCACCCCTCCACTTT. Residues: CASSEGQPYNSPLHF.

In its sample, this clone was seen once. The CDR3 loop is CATANGGTGENEQFF. CDR3 nucleotides: TGTGCCACCGCCAATGGGGGGACAGGGGAGAATGAGCAGTTCTTC. V is TRBV24-1 and J is TRBJ2-1; 10 bases are a match to TRBD1. The CDR3 runs to 15 residues. V was clipped by 9 bases and J by 7 bases; unmatched bases: 11. Germline V gene data show CDR1 as KGHDR and CDR2 as SFDVKD.

Here the CDR3 DNA reads TGTGCCAGCAGTTTATACCCCTCTTGGGGGGAGAGTGGCTACACCTTC. This translates into CASSLYPSWGESGYTF. This chain links TRBV28 with TRBJ1-2; the D gene is possibly TRBD1 (5 bases). V lost 1 base, J lost 7 bases, and 19 bases lay in between. CDR1 and CDR2 from the germline V gene are MDHEN and SYDVKM. The CDR3 is made up of 16 amino acids.

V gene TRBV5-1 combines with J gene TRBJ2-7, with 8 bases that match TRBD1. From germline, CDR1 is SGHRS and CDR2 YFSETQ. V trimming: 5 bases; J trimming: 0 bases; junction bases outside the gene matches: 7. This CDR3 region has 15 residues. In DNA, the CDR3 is TGCGCCAGCAGGCCTCCGGGACAGGTCTCCTACGAGCAGTACTTC. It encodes CASRPPGQVSYEQYF. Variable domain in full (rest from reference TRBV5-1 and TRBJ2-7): KAGVTQTPRYLIKTRGQQVTLSCSPISGHRSVSWYQQTPGQGLQFLFEYFSETQRNKGNFPGRFSGRQFSNSRSEMNVSTLELGDSALYLCASRPPGQVSYEQYFGPGTRLTVT.

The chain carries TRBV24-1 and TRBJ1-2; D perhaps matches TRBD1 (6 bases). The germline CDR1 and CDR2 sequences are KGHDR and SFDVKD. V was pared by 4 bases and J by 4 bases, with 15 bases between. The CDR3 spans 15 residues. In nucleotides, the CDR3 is TGTGCCACCAGTGACCGCAGGGGCGGGGGCTATGGCTACACCTTC. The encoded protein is CATSDRRGGGYGYTF.